These 20 T cell receptor beta chains were sequenced from one sample in a study of CD8 T cells in Susac syndrome. RNA in amounts of roughly 0.45 to 1 ug was reverse transcribed with random hexamers. TCRdb fed the immunoSEQ multiplex PCR reads into MiXCR, producing one record per CDR3 protein. The sample includes approximately 230,000 distinct CDR3 sequences, around 93% seen only once; the top ten take around 0.072%. The specimen was CD4+ T cells from PBMCs. Receptors originate from a human donor with multiple sclerosis.

This sequence joins TRBV4-1 and TRBJ2-5; 14 nucleotides align to TRBD2. V dropped 4 bases and J dropped 9; count of bases not matched to a gene: 7. CDR1 is MGHRA, CDR2 YSYEKL, per germline. The CDR3 sequence is 15 residues long. The CDR3 region has the DNA TGCGCCAGCAGCCTTGGACTAGCGGGGGGCGAGGCCCAGTACTTC. This gives the protein CASSLGLAGGEAQYF.

The chain carries TRBV13 and TRBJ2-1; possibly TRBD2 for D (6 bases). Germline V gene data show CDR1 as PRHDT and CDR2 as FYEKMQ (reference sequence). The CDR3 length is 15 residues. Trimming pared 5 bases from V and 4 bases from J, leaving 15 bases between. For the CDR3, the DNA is TGTGCCAGCAGCCTCGGTAGGAGGGAGTACAATGAGCAGTTCTTC. It is translated as CASSLGRREYNEQFF.

This clonotype is a singleton in its sample. The chain employs TRBV20-1 and TRBJ2-5, with a tentative D call TRBD2 (6 bases). The germline V gene encodes CDR1 DFQATT and CDR2 SNEGSKA (reference sequence). The V end lost 5 bases, the J end lost 5 bases, and 24 bases lay between the germline ends. The CDR3 contains 16 residues. CDR3 in amino acids: CSAQIDRDSLGETQYF. CDR3 DNA sequence: TGCAGTGCTCAAATAGACCGGGACTCACTGGGGGAGACCCAGTACTTC.

The chain has TRBV2 and TRBJ2-7; a weak D match, TRBD1 (6 bases). The CDR3 loop spans 11 amino acids. Trimming took off 5 bases at V and 6 bases at J, with 8 bases between the two ends. Germline CDR1 and CDR2: SNHLY and FYNNEI. In DNA form, the CDR3 reads TGTGCCAGCAGTTCAGGGGTCGAGCAGTACGTC. It yields the protein CASSSGVEQYV.

This chain links TRBV6-5 with TRBJ2-7, with D hard to call. This CDR3 has 11 amino acids. Trimming removed 3 bases at V and 6 bases at J, with 6 bases between. Germline values: CDR1 MNHEY, CDR2 SVGAGI. DNA for the CDR3: TGTGCCAGCAGTTATAACTCCGAGCAGTACTTC. This codes for CASSYNSEQYF.

The CDR3 sequence: CAWSLTPTSGGADTQYF. DNA of the CDR3: TGTGCCTGGAGTCTCACCCCCACTAGCGGGGGGGCAGATACGCAGTATTTT. The V call is TRBV30, the J call TRBJ2-3; 13 bases are a match to TRBD2. This CDR3 comprises 17 residues. Germline CDR1 reads GTSNPN; CDR2 reads SVGIG (reference sequence). The V segment lost 2 bases and the J segment 4 bases; nucleotides outside the gene matches: 9. The whole variable domain, filled in from reference TRBV30 and TRBJ2-3, reads SQTIHQWPATLVQPVGSPLSLECTVEGTSNPNLYWYRQAAGRGLQLLFYSVGIGQISSEVPQNLSASRPQDRQFILSSKKLLLSDSGFYLCAWSLTPTSGGADTQYFGPGTRLTVL.

This clonotype was seen only once. The V gene is TRBV5-1, the J gene TRBJ2-7; D not certain. This CDR3 contains 13 residues. V lost 2 bases and J lost 3, with 9 bases in between. Looked up from germline, CDR1 is SGHRS and CDR2 is YFSETQ. The CDR3 nucleotides read TGCGCCAGCAGCTTATCAGTAGGCTACGAGCAGTACGTC. It yields the protein CASSLSVGYEQYV.

This chain uses TRBV11-2 with TRBJ1-1; the D gene is possibly TRBD1 (5 bases). Germline CDR1 SGHAT, CDR2 FQNNGV. The CDR3 has 15 amino acids. The V and J ends lost 4 bases and 0 bases respectively, with 12 bases between them. CDR3 amino acids: CASSSHSGVNTEAFF. In nucleotides, the CDR3 is TGTGCCAGCAGCTCTCATTCGGGGGTGAACACTGAAGCTTTCTTT.

This clonotype was detected once. This chain connects TRBV4-1 to TRBJ2-5, with 8 bases identical to TRBD2. J gave up 4 bases and V 1 base, and 2 bases lay outside the gene matches. The CDR3 loop spans 14 amino acids. Germline V CDR1 and CDR2: MGHRA, YSYEKL. CDR3: CASSQGGGLETQYF. Here the CDR3 DNA reads TGCGCCAGCAGCCAAGGCGGGGGGCTAGAGACCCAGTACTTC.

The chain recombines TRBV25-1 with TRBJ2-2; D may be TRBD1 or TRBD2 (5 bases each). The length of the CDR3 is 14 residues. V dropped 10 bases and J dropped 6 bases, with 18 bases sitting between them. CDR1 is MGHDK, CDR2 SYGVNS, per germline. The CDR3 is CATAGTGTPGELFF. In DNA, the CDR3 is TGTGCCACCGCCGGGACGGGGACCCCCGGGGAGCTGTTTTTT.

The chain couples TRBV3-1 to TRBJ1-1; D is possibly TRBD1 (5 bases). The V end was cut by 0 bases, the J end by 1 base, with 15 bases between. The length of the CDR3 is 17 residues. Germline CDR1 and CDR2: LGHDT and YNNKEL (reference sequence). The CDR3 DNA reads TGTGCCAGCAGCCAAGAACATTCCAGGGCGTCGAACACTGAAGCTTTCTTT. Translating it yields CASSQEHSRASNTEAFF.

This chain links TRBV14 with TRBJ1-1; D remains ambiguous. This CDR3 contains 16 residues. V lost 0 bases and J 0 bases, leaving 11 bases between the germline ends. Germline values: CDR1 SGHDN, CDR2 FVKESK. Written as DNA, the CDR3 is TGTGCCAGCAGCCAAGATATGGGGATAATGAACACTGAAGCTTTCTTT. It specifies CASSQDMGIMNTEAFF.

The chain couples TRBV24-1 to TRBJ2-2, with TRBD2 matching over 7 bases. The CDR3 sequence is 17 residues long. Per germline, CDR1 KGHDR and CDR2 SFDVKD. After removal of 1 base from V and 7 bases from J, the junction contained 11 bases not matched to a gene. CDR3 sequence (DNA): TGTGCCACCAGTGATTTCGATTGGACTAGTTGGGACGGGGAGCTGTTTTTT. It codes for CATSDFDWTSWDGELFF.

This chain joins TRBV6-5 and TRBJ2-7; D may correspond to TRBD1 or TRBD2 (5 bases each). Germline loops: CDR1 MNHEY, CDR2 SVGAGI. V shed 6 bases and J shed 0 bases, with 15 bases lying between them. This CDR3 spans 15 amino acids. CDR3 residues: CASRFRPGPSYEQYV. The CDR3 nucleotides read TGTGCCAGCAGATTCAGGCCGGGGCCCTCCTACGAGCAGTACGTC.

This chain links TRBV3-1 with TRBJ2-5, with 7 bases lining up with TRBD2. This CDR3 comprises 14 residues. The germline CDR1 and CDR2 sequences are LGHDT and YNNKEL (reference sequence). The ends lost 1 base at V and 5 bases at J; junction bases unmatched: 4. The chain's CDR3 is CASSQVAGAETQYF. CDR3 DNA: TGTGCCAGCAGCCAAGTTGCGGGAGCGGAGACCCAGTACTTC.

The chain joins TRBV20-1 to TRBJ1-2; weak D call: TRBD1 (6 bases). Trimming left V 3 bases short and J 4 bases short, with 15 bases between. CDR3 length equals 14 residues. Germline V CDR1 and CDR2: DFQATT, SNEGSKA (reference sequence). The CDR3 DNA sequence: TGCAGTGCTAGTTTGACAGGAGCTCTCTATGGCTACACCTTC. This translates into CSASLTGALYGYTF.

J is TRBJ2-3 and V is TRBV12-3 or TRBV12-4, with TRBD1 as a possible D gene (7 bases). Between the trimmed V and J ends, which lost 5 bases and 0 bases, there was a span of 12 bases. This CDR3 has 15 residues. The CDR3 protein is CASSGGTVSTDTQYF. The CDR3 DNA reads TGTGCCAGCAGTGGGGGGACAGTTAGCACAGATACGCAGTATTTT.

The V call is TRBV9, the J call TRBJ1-6, with 7 bases matching TRBD1. This CDR3 is built from 16 residues. The germline V gene has CDR1 SGDLS and CDR2 YYNGEE. J was trimmed by 0 bases and V by 3 bases; bases with no gene match: 3. The CDR3 is CASSATGASYNSPLHF. CDR3 bases: TGTGCCAGCAGCGCCACAGGGGCCTCCTATAATTCACCCCTCCACTTT.

The chain is built from TRBV11-2 and TRBJ2-1; the D gene is possibly TRBD2 (6 bases). V was shortened by 5 bases and J by 11 bases, with 19 bases between the two germline ends. The CDR3 is 14 residues long. Germline V gives CDR1 SGHAT, CDR2 FQNNGV. The CDR3 is CASSTSMGGVKQFF. CDR3 bases: TGTGCCAGCAGCACAAGTATGGGGGGAGTTAAGCAGTTCTTC.

V gene TRBV10-3 combines with J gene TRBJ1-1; D unresolved. Germline CDR1 and CDR2: ENHRY and SYGVKD. Trimming pared 2 bases from V and 0 bases from J, leaving 10 bases between. The length of the CDR3 is 15 residues. Here the CDR3 reads CAISEGRTLNTEAFF. CDR3 nucleotides: TGTGCCATCAGTGAGGGGAGGACTCTGAACACTGAAGCTTTCTTT.